The entry below gives a single T cell receptor (beta chain) sequence along with its context. Each CDR3 protein is one row after TCRdb ran MiXCR on the RT-PCR reads. Among around 700,000 distinct CDR3 sequences listed, 12% to 15% were seen once. The sequence was obtained from a female donor in good health, serving as a healthy control. The sequencing sample was made of memory CD4+ T cells from blood.

The CDR3 loop reads CASSTSGFYQPQHF. Written as DNA, the CDR3 is TGTGCCAGCAGTACCTCAGGTTTCTATCAGCCCCAGCATTTT. The V and J genes are TRBV28 and TRBJ1-5; unclear D gene. The CDR3 consists of 14 residues. The V end was cut by 5 bases, the J end by 5 bases, with 13 bases between. From germline, CDR1 is MDHEN and CDR2 SYDVKM.